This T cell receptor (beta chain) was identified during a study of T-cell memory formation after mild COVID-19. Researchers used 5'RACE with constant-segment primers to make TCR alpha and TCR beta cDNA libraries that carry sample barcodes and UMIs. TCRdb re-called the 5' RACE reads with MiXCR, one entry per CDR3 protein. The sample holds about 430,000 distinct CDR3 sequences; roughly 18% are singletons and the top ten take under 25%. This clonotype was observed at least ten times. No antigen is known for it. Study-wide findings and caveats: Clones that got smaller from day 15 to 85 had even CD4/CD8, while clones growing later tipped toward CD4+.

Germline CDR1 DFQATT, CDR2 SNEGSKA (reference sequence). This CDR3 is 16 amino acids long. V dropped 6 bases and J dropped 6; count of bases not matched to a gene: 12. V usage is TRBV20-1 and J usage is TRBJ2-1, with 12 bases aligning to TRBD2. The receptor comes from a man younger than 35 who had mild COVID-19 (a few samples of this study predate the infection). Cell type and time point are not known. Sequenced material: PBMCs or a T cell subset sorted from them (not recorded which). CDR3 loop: CSATTGLAGKFNEQFF. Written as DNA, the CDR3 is TGCAGTGCCACAACCGGACTAGCGGGGAAGTTCAATGAGCAGTTCTTC.